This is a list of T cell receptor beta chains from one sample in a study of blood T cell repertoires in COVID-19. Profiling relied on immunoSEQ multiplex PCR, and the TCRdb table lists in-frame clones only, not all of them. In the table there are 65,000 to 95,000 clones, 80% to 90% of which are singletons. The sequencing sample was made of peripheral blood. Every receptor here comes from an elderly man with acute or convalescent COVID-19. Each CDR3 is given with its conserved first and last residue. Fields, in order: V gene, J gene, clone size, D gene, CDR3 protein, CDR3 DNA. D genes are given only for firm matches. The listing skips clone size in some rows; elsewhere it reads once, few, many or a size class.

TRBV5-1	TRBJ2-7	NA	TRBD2	CASSGGLAGDYYEQYF	TGCGCCAGCAGCGGGGGACTAGCGGGAGATTACTACGAGCAGTACTTC
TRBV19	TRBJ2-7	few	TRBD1	CASSQRGQGRPYEQYF	TGTGCCAGTAGCCAGCGAGGACAGGGGAGGCCCTACGAGCAGTACTTC
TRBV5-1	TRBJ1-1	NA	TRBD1	CASTSQGVNTEAFF	TGCGCCAGCACCTCACAGGGGGTGAACACTGAAGCTTTCTTT
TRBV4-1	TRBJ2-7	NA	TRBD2	CASSQGLAGGPYEQYF	TGCGCCAGCAGCCAAGGCCTAGCGGGGGGACCCTACGAGCAGTACTTC
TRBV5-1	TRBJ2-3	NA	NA	CASSGGSSGYTDTQYF	TGCGCCAGCAGCGGGGGAAGTAGCGGTTACACAGATACGCAGTATTTT
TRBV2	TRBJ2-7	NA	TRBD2	CASRGDYLLRMSSYEQYF	TGTGCCAGCAGGGGGGACTACCTCCTACGGATGAGCTCCTACGAGCAGTACTTC
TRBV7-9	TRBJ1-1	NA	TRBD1	CASSFPGGMNTEAFF	TGTGCCAGCAGCTTCCCAGGGGGCATGAACACTGAAGCTTTCTTT
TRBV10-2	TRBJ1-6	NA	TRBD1	CASREGQLSSPLHF	TGCGCCAGCAGAGAGGGACAGCTTTCTTCACCCCTCCACTTT
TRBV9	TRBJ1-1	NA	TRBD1	CASSPRQGTNTEAFF	TGTGCCAGCAGCCCGCGACAGGGAACGAACACTGAAGCTTTCTTT
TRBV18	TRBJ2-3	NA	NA	CASSPWATDTQYF	TGTGCCAGCTCCCCTTGGGCAACAGATACGCAGTATTTT